These 30 T cell receptor beta chains were all obtained from the same sample, sequenced in a study of T cell responses to AZD1222 COVID-19 vaccine. The protocol was immunoSEQ multiplex PCR, while the TCRdb copy is restricted to in-frame clones and leaves out a portion. The sample has 85,000 to 90,000 clones; roughly 90% are singletons. Sequences were derived from peripheral blood, sampled on day 0 of AZD1222 vaccination. These receptors were collected from an adult in good health.

V gene TRBV7-3 combines with J gene TRBJ2-3, with TRBD2 as a possible D gene (6 bases). Trimming shortened V by 8 bases and J by 6 bases, and 15 bases separated the two germline ends. From germline, CDR1 is SGHTA and CDR2 FQGTGA. This CDR3 is 13 amino acids long. CDR3 loop: CASGLDRGDTQYF. The CDR3 region has the DNA TGTGCCAGCGGGCTAGATCGGGGGGATACGCAGTATTTT.

The chain links TRBV18 to TRBJ2-7, with 9 bases that match TRBD1. This CDR3 region has 14 residues. V was pared by 3 bases and J by 5 bases, with 5 bases of the junction left unmatched. Germline V lookup: CDR1 KGHSH, CDR2 LQKENI. The CDR3 sequence: CASSPGTGTHEQYF. The CDR3 nucleotides read TGTGCCAGCTCACCTGGGACAGGGACTCACGAGCAGTACTTC.

The gene calls are TRBV28 and TRBJ2-1, with 7 positions matching TRBD2. The CDR3 runs 15 residues. Losses at the gene ends were 6 bases for V and 5 bases for J; bases not matched to a gene: 10. Per germline, CDR1 MDHEN and CDR2 SYDVKM. CDR3 sequence reads: CASSPGLVGNNEQFF. The CDR3 coding sequence is TGTGCCAGCAGCCCCGGACTAGTGGGGAACAATGAGCAGTTCTTC.

This rearrangement joins TRBV3-1 (or the pseudogene TRBV3-2) to TRBJ2-1; 10 positions match TRBD2. The germline V gene has CDR1 LGHDT and CDR2 YNNKEL (reference sequence). The CDR3 spans 15 residues. J lost 8 bases, V lost 1 base, and 5 bases had no gene match. The CDR3 loop is CASSQGAGGPYEQFF. CDR3 nucleotide sequence: TGTGCCAGCAGCCAAGGAGCGGGGGGGCCCTATGAGCAGTTCTTC.

This clone came up once. The chain is built from TRBV11-3 and TRBJ2-2, with D perhaps being TRBD1 or TRBD2 (5 bases each). CDR3 length equals 15 residues. Germline CDR1 is SGHNT and CDR2 is YENEEA. Between the trimmed V and J ends, which lost 4 bases and 7 bases, there was a span of 16 bases. The CDR3 region is CASSSRGGANGELFF. The CDR3 nucleotides read TGTGCCAGCAGCTCCCGTGGGGGAGCAAACGGGGAGCTGTTTTTT.

The chain employs TRBV7-3 and TRBJ1-1, with D possibly matching TRBD1 (5 bases). Germline values: CDR1 SGHTA, CDR2 FQGTGA. CDR3 size: 14 residues. Trimming pared 3 bases from V and 5 bases from J, leaving 13 bases between. CDR3 nucleotides: TGTGCCAGCAGCTTGACAGCCGGCGGTACTGAAGCTTTCTTT. Its protein product is CASSLTAGGTEAFF. Drawing the rest from reference TRBV7-3 and TRBJ1-1, the complete variable domain is GAGVSQTPSNKVTEKGKYVELRCDPISGHTALYWYRQSLGQGPEFLIYFQGTGAADDSGLPNDRFFAVRPEGSVSTLKIQRTERGDSAVYLCASSLTAGGTEAFFGQGTRLTVV.

This rearrangement joins TRBV18 to TRBJ1-2, with 8 bases identical to TRBD1. The CDR3 spans 15 residues. J was trimmed by 4 bases and V by 0 bases; bases with no gene match: 4. The V gene's germline CDR1 is KGHSH and CDR2 LQKENI. The CDR3 DNA sequence: TGTGCCAGCTCACCACCCGCAGGGGGCGGCTATGGCTACACCTTC. This codes for CASSPPAGGGYGYTF. Filled out from reference TRBV18 and TRBJ1-2, the complete variable domain reads NAGVMQNPRHLVRRRGQEARLRCSPMKGHSHVYWYRQLPEEGLKFMVYLQKENIIDESGMPKERFSAEFPKEGPSILRIQQVVRGDSAAYFCASSPPAGGGYGYTFGSGTRLTVV.

The rearrangement joins TRBV28 to TRBJ2-3; the D gene could be TRBD1 or TRBD2 (5 bases each). The CDR3 runs to 14 residues. Trimming cost V 7 bases and J 4 bases, with 15 bases left between them. Looked up from germline, CDR1 is MDHEN and CDR2 is SYDVKM. DNA of the CDR3: TGTGCCAGCACCCGGACGGGGACCTCAGATACGCAGTATTTT. Its translation is CASTRTGTSDTQYF.

This clone has a single count. DNA for the CDR3: TGTGCCAGCAGGGAGACGGGGCTCTTATCTGGCTACACCTTC. Translated, it gives CASRETGLLSGYTF. The chain has TRBV6-5 and TRBJ1-2, with D maybe TRBD1 (5 bases). Germline CDR1 MNHEY, CDR2 SVGAGI. The CDR3 loop spans 14 amino acids. Trimming took off 6 bases at V and 7 bases at J, with 18 bases between the two ends.

The genes are TRBV6-6 and TRBJ2-5, with D unresolved. This CDR3 has 14 amino acids. Trimming removed 3 bases at V and 7 bases at J, with 15 bases between. The germline V gene has CDR1 MNHNY and CDR2 SVGAGI (reference sequence). The CDR3, as DNA: TGTGCCAGCAGTTATGATTCCAAATCTGGGACCCAGTACTTC. It yields the protein CASSYDSKSGTQYF.

This rearrangement joins TRBV6-5 to TRBJ2-5; 8 bases fit TRBD2. The germline V gene has CDR1 MNHEY and CDR2 SVGAGI. Trimming at V came to 8 bases and at J to 0 bases, leaving 2 bases not matched to a gene. CDR3 length equals 13 residues. CDR3 nucleotide sequence: TGTGCCAGCTATAGCGGGAACCAAGAGACCCAGTACTTC. Its protein is CASYSGNQETQYF.

The chain is built from TRBV9 and TRBJ1-1; no reliable D call. This CDR3 has 14 amino acids. V lost 2 bases and J lost 5, with 13 bases in between. Germline V gene lookup returns CDR1 SGDLS and CDR2 YYNGEE. The CDR3 region has the DNA TGTGCCAGCAGCGTTTCAGGCGCGGGGACTGAAGCTTTCTTT. It encodes CASSVSGAGTEAFF.

The chain combines TRBV3-1 (or the pseudogene TRBV3-2) with TRBJ1-1; D is perhaps TRBD1 (6 bases). The germline CDR1 and CDR2 sequences are LGHDT and YNNKEL (reference sequence). Trimming cost V 1 base and J 3 bases, with 12 bases left between them. The CDR3 sequence is 15 residues long. The CDR3 sequence is CASSQAGASHTEAFF. CDR3 in DNA: TGTGCCAGCAGCCAAGCAGGGGCGAGTCACACTGAAGCTTTCTTT.

The chain is built from TRBV15 and TRBJ1-5; TRBD1 might be the D (5 bases). CDR1 LNHNV and CDR2 YYDKDF come from the germline V gene (reference sequence). There are 16 residues in the CDR3. The V end lost 0 bases, the J end lost 6 bases, and 15 bases lay between the germline ends. CDR3 sequence reads: CATSREAGQGGQPQHF. CDR3 sequence (DNA): TGTGCCACCAGCAGAGAAGCCGGGCAGGGTGGTCAGCCCCAGCATTTT.

The chain employs TRBV12-5 and TRBJ2-7; perhaps D is TRBD1 or TRBD2 (5 bases each). This CDR3 comprises 15 residues. Trimming cost V 3 bases and J 1 base, with 13 bases left between them. The V gene's germline CDR1 is LGHNT and CDR2 FRNRAP. The CDR3 loop reads CASGFGGPFSYEQYF. As DNA, the CDR3 is TGTGCTAGTGGTTTTGGGGGACCCTTTTCCTACGAGCAGTACTTC. Full variable domain (rest looked up from reference TRBV12-5 and TRBJ2-7): DARVTQTPRHKVTEMGQEVTMRCQPILGHNTVFWYRQTMMQGLELLAYFRNRAPLDDSGMPKDRFSAEMPDATLATLKIQPSEPRDSAVYFCASGFGGPFSYEQYFGPGTRLTVT.

This clone was seen only once. The chain employs TRBV9 and TRBJ2-5; 15 bases fit TRBD2. J gave up 1 base and V 4 bases, and 5 bases lay outside the gene matches. Germline assignment: CDR1 SGDLS and CDR2 YYNGEE. The CDR3 sequence is 17 residues long. DNA for the CDR3: TGTGCCAGCAGCCTGGGACTAGCGGGGGGCCCCCAAGAGACCCAGTACTTC. Protein: CASSLGLAGGPQETQYF. The whole variable domain, remainder taken from reference TRBV9 and TRBJ2-5, is DSGVTQTPKHLITATGQRVTLRCSPRSGDLSVYWYQQSLDQGLQFLIQYYNGEERAKGNILERFSAQQFPDLHSELNLSSLELGDSALYFCASSLGLAGGPQETQYFGPGTRLLVL.

The chain is built from TRBV6-5 and TRBJ1-5, with D unclear. The CDR3 has 14 residues. Trimming took off 4 bases at V and 5 bases at J, with 12 bases between the two ends. Germline V gene data show CDR1 as MNHEY and CDR2 as SVGAGI. DNA of the CDR3: TGTGCCAGCAGTTCCAGGTTCGGAGATCAGCCCCAGCATTTT. This sequence encodes CASSSRFGDQPQHF.

The J gene is TRBJ1-1, the V gene TRBV11-2; D is undetermined. V gave up 5 bases and J gave up 4 bases, with 11 bases separating them. The germline V gene has CDR1 SGHAT and CDR2 FQNNGV. CDR3 size: 13 residues. The CDR3 spells CASSPGPITEAFF. The DNA for the CDR3 is TGTGCCAGCAGCCCCGGACCGATCACTGAAGCTTTCTTT. The whole variable domain, filled in from reference TRBV11-2 and TRBJ1-1, reads EAGVAQSPRYKIIEKRQSVAFWCNPISGHATLYWYQQILGQGPKLLIQFQNNGVVDDSQLPKDRFSAERLKGVDSTLKIQPAKLEDSAVYLCASSPGPITEAFFGQGTRLTVV.

J is TRBJ2-1 and V is TRBV7-8, with TRBD2 as a possible D gene (5 bases). The CDR3 length is 16 residues. The V end was cut by 5 bases, the J end by 0 bases, with 14 bases between. Germline values: CDR1 SGHVS, CDR2 FQNEAQ. In DNA, the CDR3 is TGTGCCAGCAGCCCTTTGGGAGCGGTCTCCTACAATGAGCAGTTCTTC. Translated, it gives CASSPLGAVSYNEQFF.

In this sample, this clone turned up a few times. CDR3 residues: CASSIAPRQGLVSYEQYF. CDR3 in DNA: TGTGCCAGTAGTATAGCCCCCCGACAGGGGCTTGTCTCCTACGAGCAGTACTTC. This chain joins TRBV19 and TRBJ2-7; TRBD1 agrees at 8 bases. This CDR3 contains 18 residues. CDR1 is LNHDA, CDR2 SQIVND, per germline (reference sequence). Losses at the gene ends were 1 base for V and 0 bases for J; bases not matched to a gene: 11.

The gene calls are TRBV4-1 and TRBJ2-7; possibly TRBD1 for D (5 bases). V dropped 3 bases and J dropped 0 bases, with 15 bases sitting between them. The CDR3 runs to 16 residues. CDR1 and CDR2 from the germline V gene are MGHRA and YSYEKL. The CDR3, as DNA: TGCGCCAGCAGCCAGACAGACAGCCTATCCTCCTACGAGCAGTACTTC. Translating gives CASSQTDSLSSYEQYF.

The chain links TRBV4-1 to TRBJ1-6, with unresolved D. The germline V gene encodes CDR1 MGHRA and CDR2 YSYEKL. The length of the CDR3 is 16 residues. Trimming removed 1 base at V and 8 bases at J, with 15 bases between. The CDR3 protein is CASSQVEGVRYSPLHF. CDR3 DNA: TGCGCCAGCAGCCAAGTGGAGGGAGTACGCTATTCACCCCTCCACTTT.

J is TRBJ2-1 and V is TRBV5-1; D might be TRBD2 (5 bases). The CDR3 has 16 amino acids. The V end lost 0 bases, the J end lost 0 bases, and 10 bases lay between the germline ends. Germline lookup yields CDR1 SGHRS and CDR2 YFSETQ. CDR3 sequence: CASSLVFRDSYNEQFF. CDR3 coding DNA: TGCGCCAGCAGCTTGGTATTCCGGGACTCCTACAATGAGCAGTTCTTC.

The V and J genes are TRBV5-4 and TRBJ2-2; maybe TRBD2 (6 bases). Germline V gene sequence: CDR1 SGHNT, CDR2 YYREEE (reference sequence). The V gene lost 6 bases and the J gene lost 7 bases, with 13 bases spanning the gap. CDR3 size: 13 residues. The chain's CDR3 is CASTGGLGGELFF. The DNA for the CDR3 is TGTGCCAGCACAGGAGGGCTCGGCGGGGAGCTGTTTTTT.

The genes are TRBV12-3 or TRBV12-4 and TRBJ2-7, with D maybe TRBD2 (5 bases). The CDR3 is 13 residues long. V was pared by 8 bases and J by 2 bases, with 13 bases between. The CDR3 loop reads CASRLRHTYEQYF. The CDR3 DNA reads as TGTGCCAGCCGACTAAGGCACACCTACGAGCAGTACTTC.

The V gene is TRBV5-1, the J gene TRBJ2-1; 9 bases map to TRBD1. This CDR3 contains 16 residues. The trim removed 4 bases at V and 1 base at J, leaving 6 bases unmatched. Germline V gene lookup returns CDR1 SGHRS and CDR2 YFSETQ. CDR3 in DNA: TGCGCCAGCAGCCTAGGACAGGGGCCGTCCTACAATGAGCAGTTCTTC. This gives the protein CASSLGQGPSYNEQFF. Looking up the rest from reference TRBV5-1 and TRBJ2-1 gives the full variable domain: KAGVTQTPRYLIKTRGQQVTLSCSPISGHRSVSWYQQTPGQGLQFLFEYFSETQRNKGNFPGRFSGRQFSNSRSEMNVSTLELGDSALYLCASSLGQGPSYNEQFFGPGTRLTVL.

The rearrangement joins TRBV7-8 to TRBJ2-1; TRBD2 might be the D (6 bases). This CDR3 contains 15 residues. V gave up 6 bases and J gave up 4 bases, with 16 bases separating them. From germline, CDR1 is SGHVS and CDR2 FQNEAQ. The CDR3 DNA sequence: TGTGCCAGCAGGTTAATGGGAGGCCCATACAATGAGCAGTTCTTC. This codes for CASRLMGGPYNEQFF.

This clone was picked up a small number of times. The chain has TRBV19 and TRBJ1-5; TRBD1 matches 7 bases. The V gene's germline CDR1 is LNHDA and CDR2 SQIVND (reference sequence). There are 16 residues in the CDR3. V lost 9 bases, J lost 4 bases, and 15 bases stayed unmatched. CDR3 sequence: CASNPWEGARNQPQHF. The CDR3 nucleotides read TGTGCCAGCAATCCCTGGGAGGGGGCCCGGAATCAGCCCCAGCATTTT.

This sequence joins TRBV5-6 and TRBJ1-5; tentative D call: TRBD1 (6 bases). Trimming left V 2 bases short and J 2 bases short, with 8 bases between. Germline CDR1 reads SGHDT; CDR2 reads YYEEEE. This CDR3 is built from 14 residues. This CDR3 reads CASSLQGGNQPQHF. The CDR3 nucleotides are TGTGCCAGCAGCTTACAGGGTGGCAATCAGCCCCAGCATTTT.

V is TRBV27 and J is TRBJ1-4; 9 bases agree with TRBD1. J lost 7 bases, V lost 1 base, and 4 bases had no gene match. This CDR3 region has 15 residues. From germline, CDR1 is MNHEY and CDR2 SMNVEV (reference sequence). CDR3 protein: CASSLFGTGSEKLFF. CDR3 coding DNA: TGTGCCAGCAGTTTATTCGGGACAGGGAGTGAAAAACTGTTTTTT.